The rows below give T cell receptor beta chains drawn from one sample of a study of post-analysis software for immune sequencing data. TCRdb passed the PCR reads through MiXCR, listing each CDR3 protein once. The sample lists 350,000 to 500,000 distinct CDR3 sequences; 39% were seen once. Sequencing input: blood. These receptors were collected from a girl aged 2 to 9 with multiple sclerosis. Both conserved end residues are part of each CDR3. The order of the fields is clone size, V gene, J gene, CDR3 protein. Clone size is given for some rows only: seen once, a few or many times, or a class if the clone is expanded.

few	TRBV29-1	TRBJ2-1	CSVLAGAPYNEQFF
NA	TRBV29-1	TRBJ2-7	CSVDGGVGPQYEQYF
NA	TRBV7-8	TRBJ1-4	CASSLVQGSNEKLFF
NA	TRBV7-2	TRBJ2-1	CASSPQVERFF
NA	TRBV27	TRBJ2-7	CASSGTGLEQYF
NA	TRBV12-3/TRBV12-4	TRBJ2-3	CASSLFAVTDTQYF
NA	TRBV12-3/TRBV12-4	TRBJ1-5	CASSYSGTNQPQHF
few	TRBV7-3	TRBJ2-5	CASSLTVGETQYF
few	TRBV9	TRBJ2-1	CASSVAGQGAEGYNEQFF
NA	TRBV2	TRBJ2-3	CASSWSGSTDTQYF
few	TRBV20-1	TRBJ2-5	CSARDHQGKQETQYF
few	TRBV15	TRBJ1-6	CATSREVGVSPLHF
NA	TRBV29-1	TRBJ2-7	CSVVGPGGGLYEQYF
few	TRBV2	TRBJ1-4	CASSRWRTNEKLFF
NA	TRBV20-1	TRBJ2-7	CSASAVSGGEQYF
few	TRBV6-2/TRBV6-3	TRBJ2-1	CASSYSTRGIEQFF
NA	TRBV10-2	TRBJ1-2	CASSGPRQPANYGYTF
NA	TRBV10-2	TRBJ2-7	CASRAANEQYF